The 22 T cell receptor beta chains given below trace back to one sample, sequenced in a study of blood T cell repertoires in COVID-19. Libraries were prepared by immunoSEQ multiplex PCR; TCRdb keeps only in-frame clonotypes and omits some of them. The data contain 270,000 or so clones, approximately 88% of them singletons. The sequenced sample was peripheral blood. These receptors all stem from a human donor with COVID-19, enrolled during active disease. The donor label of this sample is uncertain.

The rearrangement links TRBV5-6 to TRBJ2-1; 9 nucleotides agree with TRBD1. Germline V gene sequence: CDR1 SGHDT, CDR2 YYEEEE. This CDR3 is 16 amino acids long. The V and J ends lost 4 bases and 4 bases, in that order; junction bases with no gene match: 9. The CDR3 nucleotides read TGTGCCAGCAGCCCCATGAGGGACAGGGATTACAATGAGCAGTTCTTC. This sequence encodes CASSPMRDRDYNEQFF.

J is TRBJ2-7 and V is TRBV7-9, with 8 positions matching TRBD1. The CDR3 has 16 residues. The junction had 5 bases not matched to a gene; V was cut back by 1 base and J by 0 bases. The germline CDR1 and CDR2 sequences are SEHNR and FQNEAQ (reference sequence). CDR3 sequence: CASSLGGQGLSYEQYF. The CDR3 bases are TGTGCCAGCAGCTTAGGTGGACAGGGCCTCTCCTACGAGCAGTACTTC.

This chain links TRBV5-4 with TRBJ2-1; D gene ambiguous. The CDR3 spans 13 residues. Trimming cost V 4 bases and J 5 bases, with 10 bases left between them. Germline V gene sequence: CDR1 SGHNT, CDR2 YYREEE (reference sequence). In DNA form, the CDR3 reads TGTGCCAGCAGCCTGGATAATAACAATGAGCAGTTCTTC. This gives the protein CASSLDNNNEQFF. Variable domain in full (rest from reference TRBV5-4 and TRBJ2-1): ETGVTQSPTHLIKTRGQQVTLRCSSQSGHNTVSWYQQALGQGPQFIFQYYREEENGRGNFPPRFSGLQFPNYSSELNVNALELDDSALYLCASSLDNNNEQFFGPGTRLTVL.

This clone came up a few times. CDR3 protein: CASSLGTGIVNEKLFF. The DNA for the CDR3 is TGTGCCAGCAGCTTGGGGACAGGCATCGTAAATGAAAAACTGTTTTTT. The rearrangement joins TRBV5-4 to TRBJ1-4; TRBD1 matches 7 bases. The germline CDR1 and CDR2 sequences are SGHNT and YYREEE (reference sequence). Trimming cost V 0 bases and J 5 bases; bases outside gene matches: 7. The CDR3 contains 16 residues.

V and J are TRBV6-1 and TRBJ2-1, with 12 bases identical to TRBD2. The V segment lost 4 bases and the J segment 6 bases; nucleotides outside the gene matches: 7. Germline V gene lookup returns CDR1 MNHNS and CDR2 SASEGT. This CDR3 spans 16 amino acids. The DNA for the CDR3 is TGTGCCAGCAGTGCTATTACTAGCGGGAGGTCCAATGAGCAGTTCTTC. It is translated as CASSAITSGRSNEQFF.

The chain carries TRBV30 and TRBJ2-1, with 8 bases identical to TRBD2. The CDR3 has 15 amino acids. The germline CDR1 and CDR2 sequences are GTSNPN and SVGIG (reference sequence). V shed 2 bases, J shed 2 bases, and the junction held 5 bases outside the gene matches. As DNA, the CDR3 is TGTGCCTGGAGTAAAACTAGCGGCGCCTACAATGAGCAGTTCTTC. It codes for CAWSKTSGAYNEQFF.

The CDR3 DNA is TGTGCCAGCAGTCAGACGTTGGGCACCGCTGAGCAGTTCTTC. It specifies CASSQTLGTAEQFF. V gene TRBV9 combines with J gene TRBJ2-1, with D uncertain. CDR1 and CDR2 (germline): SGDLS, YYNGEE. CDR3 length equals 14 residues. V was trimmed by 5 bases and J by 9 bases, leaving 18 bases between them.

The genes are TRBV21-1 and TRBJ2-6; TRBD1, the table's D call, was not compared with the DNA. TRBV21-1 is an annotated pseudogene. The CDR3 consists of 20 residues. The CDR3 loop is CASSKAGSRQGAAGANVLTF. The DNA of the CDR3 is TGTGCCAGCAGCAAAGCCGGTAGTAGACAGGGGGCGGCTGGGGCCAACGTCCTGACTTTC.

This clone has just one count. The chain links TRBV9 to TRBJ2-3; perhaps TRBD1 as D (7 bases). This CDR3 has 17 residues. CDR1 is SGDLS, CDR2 YYNGEE, per germline. V lost 0 bases to trimming and J lost 1 base, with 15 bases between them. The CDR3 here is CASSVAGGGSRTDTQYF. The CDR3 DNA follows: TGTGCCAGCAGCGTAGCTGGAGGGGGCTCCCGCACAGATACGCAGTATTTT.

The chain recombines TRBV19 with TRBJ2-5, with D possibly being TRBD1 (6 bases). The V and J ends lost 4 bases and 3 bases respectively, with 15 bases between them. The CDR3 extends over 15 amino acids. Germline CDR1 reads LNHDA; CDR2 reads SQIVND (reference sequence). CDR3 loop: CASSTSRGREETQYF. CDR3 nucleotides: TGTGCCAGTAGTACCTCCAGGGGACGGGAAGAGACCCAGTACTTC. Complete variable domain (other parts from reference TRBV19 and TRBJ2-5): DGGITQSPKYLFRKEGQNVTLSCEQNLNHDAMYWYRQDPGQGLRLIYYSQIVNDFQKGDIAEGYSVSREKKESFPLTVTSAQKNPTAFYLCASSTSRGREETQYFGPGTRLLVL.

This chain connects TRBV5-1 to TRBJ2-5, with 12 nucleotides matching TRBD1. Germline V gives CDR1 SGHRS, CDR2 YFSETQ. V trimming: 2 bases; J trimming: 5 bases; junction bases outside the gene matches: 7. The CDR3 extends over 16 amino acids. CDR3 nucleotides: TGCGCCAGCAGCTTAAATCCGGGACAGGGGGCCGAGACCCAGTACTTC. As protein: CASSLNPGQGAETQYF.

The gene calls are TRBV28 and TRBJ1-2; D might be TRBD1 (5 bases). Germline V gives CDR1 MDHEN, CDR2 SYDVKM. V was shortened by 6 bases and J by 0 bases, with 17 bases between the two germline ends. The CDR3 runs to 16 residues. CDR3 protein: CASRLERGGANYGYTF. Here the CDR3 DNA reads TGTGCCAGCAGGCTTGAACGGGGGGGAGCTAACTATGGCTACACCTTC.

V usage is TRBV7-9 and J usage is TRBJ2-7, with D tentatively TRBD1 (5 bases). V shed 4 bases and J shed 6 bases, with 13 bases lying between them. Germline CDR1 SEHNR, CDR2 FQNEAQ (reference sequence). The length of the CDR3 is 13 residues. The CDR3 loop is CASSSSVGAEQYF. DNA for the CDR3: TGTGCCAGCAGCTCTTCTGTAGGGGCCGAGCAGTACTTC. Together with reference TRBV7-9 and TRBJ2-7, the CDR3 gives the full variable domain: DTGVSQNPRHKITKRGQNVTFRCDPISEHNRLYWYRQTLGQGPEFLTYFQNEAQLEKSRLLSDRFSAERPKGSFSTLEIQRTEQGDSAMYLCASSSSVGAEQYFGPGTRLTVT.

J is TRBJ1-5 and V is TRBV24-1, with TRBD1 identical over 7 bases. The trim removed 3 bases at V and 4 bases at J, leaving 5 bases unmatched. The CDR3 totals 15 residues. The V gene's germline CDR1 is KGHDR and CDR2 SFDVKD. The CDR3 protein is CATSDPRQGNQPQHF. The CDR3 DNA reads TGTGCCACCAGTGATCCCCGACAGGGTAATCAGCCCCAGCATTTT.

This clone has a single count. V usage is TRBV9 and J usage is TRBJ2-1; perhaps TRBD2 as D (5 bases). Deletions cut 3 bases from V and 0 bases from J, with 13 bases between. The V gene's germline CDR1 is SGDLS and CDR2 YYNGEE. This CDR3 spans 16 amino acids. CDR3 residues: CASSASQSGSYNEQFF. The CDR3 DNA reads TGTGCCAGCAGCGCGTCTCAAAGCGGCTCCTACAATGAGCAGTTCTTC.

This chain links TRBV5-8 with TRBJ2-7, with a weak D call TRBD2 (6 bases). Germline V gene data show CDR1 as SGHTS and CDR2 as YDEGEE. The CDR3 is 14 amino acids. V lost 3 bases to trimming and J lost 5 bases, with 15 bases between them. CDR3 amino acids: CASSSRPGRNEQYF. CDR3 nucleotide sequence: TGTGCCAGCAGCTCGAGACCTGGGAGGAACGAGCAGTACTTC.

The chain employs TRBV7-9 and TRBJ1-1, with 7 bases that match TRBD1. J lost 7 bases, V lost 5 bases, and 13 bases had no gene match. The CDR3 loop spans 15 amino acids. Germline V gives CDR1 SEHNR, CDR2 FQNEAQ (reference sequence). CDR3 loop: CASSPIGRRGREAFF. The CDR3 DNA is TGTGCCAGCAGCCCTATCGGGCGAAGGGGGCGTGAAGCTTTCTTT.

The chain has TRBV29-1 and TRBJ2-3; 10 bases map to TRBD2. Germline CDR1 reads SQVTM; CDR2 reads ANQGSEA. The CDR3 runs to 15 residues. J lost 3 bases, V lost 6 bases, and 9 bases had no gene match. CDR3 nucleotides: TGCAGCGTGGGACATCCGGGACTAGCGACAGATACGCAGTATTTT. It yields the protein CSVGHPGLATDTQYF.

The chain carries TRBV7-3 and TRBJ2-2, with 9 bases fitting TRBD2. The length of the CDR3 is 15 residues. The germline V gene encodes CDR1 SGHTA and CDR2 FQGTGA. V dropped 3 bases and J dropped 7; count of bases not matched to a gene: 6. CDR3 nucleotide sequence: TGTGCCAGCAGCTTTAGCGGGAGAGGGGTCGGGGAGCTGTTTTTT. Protein: CASSFSGRGVGELFF.

This clone has just a few counts. The J gene is TRBJ1-2, the V gene TRBV7-9, with a weak D call TRBD1 (6 bases). Trimming shortened V by 2 bases and J by 2 bases, and 12 bases separated the two germline ends. Per germline, CDR1 SEHNR and CDR2 FQNEAQ (reference sequence). CDR3 size: 15 residues. The CDR3 nucleotides are TGTGCCAGCAGCTTATTTCAGGGGAGCAACTATGGCTACACCTTC. Amino acid sequence: CASSLFQGSNYGYTF.

The chain is built from TRBV27 and TRBJ1-5; TRBD1 matches 9 bases. Germline CDR1 MNHEY, CDR2 SMNVEV (reference sequence). The CDR3 contains 15 residues. V lost 4 bases to trimming and J lost 4 bases; unmatched junction nucleotides: 5. As DNA, the CDR3 is TGTGCCAGCAGTTCAACCGGACAGGGGAATCAGCCCCAGCATTTT. Translated, it gives CASSSTGQGNQPQHF.

The CDR3 DNA follows: TGTGCCAGCAGTCTACAGGGGGATGCTGGCACAGATACGCAGTATTTT. It encodes CASSLQGDAGTDTQYF. This chain joins TRBV7-2 and TRBJ2-3; 8 bases agree with TRBD1. V lost 6 bases to trimming and J lost 1 base; unmatched junction nucleotides: 9. CDR1 and CDR2 (germline): SGHTA, FQGNSA. The CDR3 loop spans 16 amino acids. Full variable domain (outside the CDR3, taken from reference TRBV7-2 and TRBJ2-3): GAGVSQSPSNKVTEKGKDVELRCDPISGHTALYWYRQSLGQGLEFLIYFQGNSAPDKSGLPSDRFSAERTGGSVSTLTIQRTQQEDSAVYLCASSLQGDAGTDTQYFGPGTRLTVL.